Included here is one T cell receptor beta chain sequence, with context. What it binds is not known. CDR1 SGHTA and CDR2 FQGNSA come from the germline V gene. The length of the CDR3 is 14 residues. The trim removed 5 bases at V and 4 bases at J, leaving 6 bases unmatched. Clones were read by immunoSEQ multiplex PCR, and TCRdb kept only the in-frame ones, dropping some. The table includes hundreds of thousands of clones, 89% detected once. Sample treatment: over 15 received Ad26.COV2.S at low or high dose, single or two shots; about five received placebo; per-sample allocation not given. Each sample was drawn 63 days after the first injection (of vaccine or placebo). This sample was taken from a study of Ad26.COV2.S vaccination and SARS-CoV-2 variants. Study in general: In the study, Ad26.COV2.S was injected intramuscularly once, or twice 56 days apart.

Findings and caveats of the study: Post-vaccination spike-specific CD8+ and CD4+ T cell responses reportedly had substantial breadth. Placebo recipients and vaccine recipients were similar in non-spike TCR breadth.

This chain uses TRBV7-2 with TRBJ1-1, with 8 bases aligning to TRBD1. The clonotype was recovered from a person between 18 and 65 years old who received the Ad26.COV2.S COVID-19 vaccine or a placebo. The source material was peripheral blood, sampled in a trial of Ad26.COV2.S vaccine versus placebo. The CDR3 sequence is CASSQWTGITEAFF. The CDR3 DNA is TGTGCCAGCAGCCAATGGACAGGGATCACTGAAGCTTTCTTT.